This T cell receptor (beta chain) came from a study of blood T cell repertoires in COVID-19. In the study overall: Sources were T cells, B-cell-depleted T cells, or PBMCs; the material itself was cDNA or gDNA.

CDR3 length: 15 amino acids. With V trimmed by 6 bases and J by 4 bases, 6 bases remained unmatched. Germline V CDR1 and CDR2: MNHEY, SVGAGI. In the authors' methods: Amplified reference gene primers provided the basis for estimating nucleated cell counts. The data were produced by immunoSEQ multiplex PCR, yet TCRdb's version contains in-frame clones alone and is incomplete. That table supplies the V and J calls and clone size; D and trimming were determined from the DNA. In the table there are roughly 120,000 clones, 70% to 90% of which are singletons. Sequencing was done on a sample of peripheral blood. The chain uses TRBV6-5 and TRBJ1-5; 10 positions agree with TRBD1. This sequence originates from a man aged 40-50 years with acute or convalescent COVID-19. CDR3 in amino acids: CASSTDRGKNQPQHF. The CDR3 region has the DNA TGTGCCAGCAGCACGGACAGGGGGAAGAATCAGCCCCAGCATTTT.